This TCR beta chain was recorded in a study of OX40 agonist ivuxolimab in advanced cancers. Study-level information: Every 2 weeks, ivuxolimab was infused into the patients intravenously at between 0.01 and 10 mg/kg.

Exclusion of a patient followed from autoimmune disease history or systemic immunosuppression. This CDR3 is 11 amino acids long. The germline CDR1 and CDR2 sequences are WSHSY and SAAADI. Trimming cost V 8 bases and J 4 bases, with 9 bases left between them. Sequencing used immunoSEQ multiplex PCR; TCRdb keeps in-frame clones, though not all of them. The sample lists more than 60,000 clones; 75% to 90% were seen once. This clone was picked up a small number of times. The sequence derives from an adult with an advanced solid tumor such as melanoma, head and neck, liver or kidney cancer. The starting material was CD4+ or CD8+ T cells sorted from blood, obtained in a trial of the OX40 agonist ivuxolimab. This sequence joins TRBV10-2 and TRBJ2-7; D is unclear. The CDR3 sequence is CASGTAYEQYF. CDR3 coding DNA: TGCGCCAGCGGTACTGCTTACGAGCAGTACTTC.